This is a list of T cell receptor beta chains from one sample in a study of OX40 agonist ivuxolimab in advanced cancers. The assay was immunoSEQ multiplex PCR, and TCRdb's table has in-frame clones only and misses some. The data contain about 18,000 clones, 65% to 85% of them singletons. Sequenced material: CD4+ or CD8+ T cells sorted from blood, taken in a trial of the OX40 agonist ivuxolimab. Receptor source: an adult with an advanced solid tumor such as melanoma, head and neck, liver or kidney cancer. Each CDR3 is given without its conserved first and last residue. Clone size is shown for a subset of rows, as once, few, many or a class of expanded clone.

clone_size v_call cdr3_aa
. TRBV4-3 ASSQGLAGSADTQY
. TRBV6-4 ASSGDNNSPLH
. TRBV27 ASRLSGAATPYEQY
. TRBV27 ASSQQGTAGANVLT
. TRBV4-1 ASSQDTHLNYGYT
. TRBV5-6 ASSSSPRGHSNQPQH
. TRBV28 ASTIAGGQLGEQY
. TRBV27 ASSRQSRTDTQY
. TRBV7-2 ASSQVGVTDTQY
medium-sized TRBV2 ASSERRGTNNEQF
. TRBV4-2 ASSQVVGTSRYEQY
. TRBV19 ASSELGTEIYEQY
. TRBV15 ATSRDLNAGELF
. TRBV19 ASHGAGGFGYT
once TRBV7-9 ASSPRVRGLGTQY
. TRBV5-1 ASSWTSGAQETQY
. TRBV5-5 ASSFVLGTSGLETQY
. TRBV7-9 ASSPINRGPGEQY
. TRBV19 ASSPAGYENNSPLH
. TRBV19 ASSIGASKAF
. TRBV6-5 ASRSGANEKLF
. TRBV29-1 SVTGQGRDNEQF
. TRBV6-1 ASRGGTEAF
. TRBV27 ASSLTGNYGYT
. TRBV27 ASSLWETQY
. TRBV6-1 ASSEGRRGDQPQH
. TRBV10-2 ASSLAGGPIDTQY
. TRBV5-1 ASSLTPSSGGKETQY
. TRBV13 ASSLSFARDMVRDPYNSPLH
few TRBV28 ASSLFTGALYEQY
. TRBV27 ASSYREQANYGYT
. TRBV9 ASSATGNTGELF
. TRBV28 ASSLLGSLGYT
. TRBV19 ASSIGHLNTEAF
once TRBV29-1 SVEDPRGPIYGYT
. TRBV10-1 ASSSGGNYGYT
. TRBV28 ASSPRDRDVETQY
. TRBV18 ASSPTHLGHEQF
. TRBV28 ASSFSVSNQPQH
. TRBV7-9 ASSSVGSAWAEAF
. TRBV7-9 ASSPAGPNPYEQY
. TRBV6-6 ASRPGLLYGYT
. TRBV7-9 ASSPLRPETQY
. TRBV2 ASSTGQGFYGYT
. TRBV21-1 ASSKVIRQGSYGYT
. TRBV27 ASSPGGAYNEQF
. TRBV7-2 ASSLFSSNRWNTQY
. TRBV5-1 ASQGSGRSAADEQF
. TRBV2 ASSVTGIQPQH
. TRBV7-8 ASSLVQGGYEQY
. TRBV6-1 ASSEAPPRINEQF
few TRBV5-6 ASSLARDNSPLH
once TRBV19 ASGPGAPYEQY